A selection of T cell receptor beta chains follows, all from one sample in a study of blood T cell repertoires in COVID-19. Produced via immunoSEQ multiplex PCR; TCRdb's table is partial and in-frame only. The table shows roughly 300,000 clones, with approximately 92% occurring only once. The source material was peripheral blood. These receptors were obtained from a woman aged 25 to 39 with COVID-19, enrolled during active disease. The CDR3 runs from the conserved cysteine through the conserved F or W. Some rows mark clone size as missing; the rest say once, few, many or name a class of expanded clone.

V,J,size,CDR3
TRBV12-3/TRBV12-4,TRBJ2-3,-,CASSLDLTDTQYF
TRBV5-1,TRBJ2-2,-,CASSLGTSGSPGELFF
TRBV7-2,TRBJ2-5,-,CASSLDGIETQYF
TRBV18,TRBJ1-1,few,CASSPPGGTEAFF
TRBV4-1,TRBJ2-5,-,CASSSQTSRETQYF
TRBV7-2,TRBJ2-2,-,CASSPFKDRGAGELFF
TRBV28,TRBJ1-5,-,CAGSLAGVQPQHF
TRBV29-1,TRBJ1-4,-,CSVVTQFGEKLFF
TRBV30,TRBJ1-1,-,CAWSVLGDSEAFF
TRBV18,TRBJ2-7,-,CASSAKGGFDEQYF
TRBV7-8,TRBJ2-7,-,CASSLDEVLTYEQYF
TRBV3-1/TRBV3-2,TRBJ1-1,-,CASSLRDRGTEAFF
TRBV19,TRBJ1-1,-,CASSIGQGFTEAFF
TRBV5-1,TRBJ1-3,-,CASSLGSSGNTIYF
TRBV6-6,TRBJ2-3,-,CASSQDRGRTDTQYF
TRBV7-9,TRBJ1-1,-,CASSSPDRNTEAFF
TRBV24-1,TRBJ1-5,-,CATSDPTGDDQPQHF
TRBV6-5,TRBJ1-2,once,CASNSGQGRYGYTF
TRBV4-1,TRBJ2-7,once,CASSQGASGSYEQYF
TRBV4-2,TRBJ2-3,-,CASSPMKASGNTDTQYF
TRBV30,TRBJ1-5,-,CAWSPQGDQPQHF
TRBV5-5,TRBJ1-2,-,CASSWGDRAGYTF
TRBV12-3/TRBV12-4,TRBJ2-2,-,CASSPGQGELFF
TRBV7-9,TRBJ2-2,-,CASSLQSGAGELFF